This T cell receptor (beta chain) was profiled in a study of CXCR3-negative and CXCR3-positive naive CD8 T cells. Study results and limitations: Naive CXCR3-negative cells resembled naive CXCR3-positive cells in TRBV-TRBJ usage; memory cells differed. Diversity proved comparably high across both naive subsets and much lower in memory CD8+ cells.

This CDR3 is 11 amino acids long. Germline CDR1 is SQVTM and CDR2 is ANQGSEA. The method, 5' RACE with UMI labels, was used to prepare the TRB cDNA libraries. Reprocessing the 5' RACE reads, TCRdb reports a single entry for every CDR3 protein and omits DNA. The table lists about 8,000 distinct CDR3 sequences. CD45RO-CCR7+CD27+CD95- marked naive CD8+ T cells. This clonotype is identified as medium-sized from frequency. Its specificity is not known. This sequence originates from a human donor in good health. Some clones in this sample may be carry-over from other donors' samples. This chain connects TRBV29-1 to TRBJ2-5. The material sequenced was naive CXCR3- CD8+ T cells from blood. Documented subset: CD45RO-CCR7+CD27+CD95- naive CD8+ T cells lacking CXCR3 (TNR3-). CDR3 residues: CSVWQQETQYF. The variable domain in full, completed from reference TRBV29-1 and TRBJ2-5, reads SAVISQKPSRDICQRGTSLTIQCQVDSQVTMMFWYRQQPGQSLTLIATANQGSEATYESGFVIDKFPISRPNLTFSTLTVSNMSPEDSSIYLCSVWQQETQYFGPGTRLLVL.